The entry below describes one TCR beta chain. What it binds is not known. This entry comes from a study of a mutant IDH1 vaccine in newly diagnosed glioma. Study information: The study started vaccination 4-6 weeks after radiotherapy alone, or with temozolomide cycles. Earlier care involved radiotherapy, temozolomide, or both, and the majority received both.

Data came from immunoSEQ multiplex PCR; TCRdb stores just in-frame clones and leaves some out. Here the sample spans 110,000 or so clones, about 90% being singletons. Sample time point: week 11, during vaccination. Vaccination comprised doses that each held 300 ug of mutant IDH1 20-mer peptide, plus topical imiquimod. The TCR originated in a woman between 50 and 59 years old with glioma. The specimen comprised PBMCs, sampled from a glioma patient whose treatment included an IDH1 peptide vaccine.

The DNA for the CDR3 is TGCAGCGCCGCCGAGGGGCAGCCCCAGCATTTT. Translation gives CSAAEGQPQHF. V gene TRBV29-1 combines with J gene TRBJ1-5, with TRBD1 as a possible D gene (5 bases). Looked up from germline, CDR1 is SQVTM and CDR2 is ANQGSEA. The CDR3 has 11 residues. Trimming took off 7 bases at V and 7 bases at J, with 11 bases between the two ends.